These 5 T cell receptor beta chains were sequenced from one sample in a study of response to subunit inactivated influenza vaccine. TCRdb fed the RT-PCR reads into MiXCR, producing one record per CDR3 protein. The sample has approximately 480,000 distinct CDR3 sequences, approximately 11% seen once; the top ten hold about an eighth. The sample was PBMCs from blood, taken roughly 45 days after vaccination. The receptor source for this set is a man aged 45-65 years who received an inactivated influenza vaccine.

This clonotype was seen repeatedly, ten times or more. This chain uses TRBV20-1 with TRBJ2-1; no definite D call. Per germline, CDR1 DFQATT and CDR2 SNEGSKA (reference sequence). V was trimmed by 6 bases and J by 10 bases, leaving 10 bases between them. The CDR3 is made up of 10 amino acids. CDR3 sequence: CSASSEEQFF. CDR3 coding DNA: TGCAGTGCCTCTTCGGAGGAGCAGTTCTTC.

This clonotype was observed a few times. This sequence joins TRBV5-1 and TRBJ2-3; D remains ambiguous. V was pared by 4 bases and J by 0 bases, with 12 bases between. The length of the CDR3 is 15 residues. Looked up from germline, CDR1 is SGHRS and CDR2 is YFSETQ. DNA for the CDR3: TGCGCCAGCAGCCCCGGAGTTGCAAGCACAGATACGCAGTATTTT. It specifies CASSPGVASTDTQYF.

This clonotype came up many times. The chain is built from TRBV12-3 or TRBV12-4 and TRBJ2-4; no clear D gene. This CDR3 spans 14 amino acids. Trimming shortened V by 1 base and J by 7 bases, and 11 bases separated the two germline ends. The CDR3 loop is CASSLGVVENIQYF. The CDR3 DNA reads TGTGCCAGCAGTTTAGGTGTAGTAGAGAACATTCAGTACTTC.

This clonotype was seen a handful of times. V gene TRBV4-1 combines with J gene TRBJ2-3, with TRBD1 matching over 9 bases. J was trimmed by 7 bases and V by 3 bases; bases with no gene match: 8. Germline CDR1 reads MGHRA; CDR2 reads YSYEKL. This CDR3 region has 15 residues. CDR3 DNA sequence: TGCGCCAGCAGCCAGGATACAGGGGGCCGGAATACGCAGTATTTT. As protein: CASSQDTGGRNTQYF.

This clonotype occurred many times. The CDR3 coding sequence is TGTGCCAGCAGCTTGCCACAGGGAGAAGCTTTCTTT. This sequence encodes CASSLPQGEAFF. The gene calls are TRBV5-6 and TRBJ1-1; possible D gene TRBD1, 6 bases. Germline-derived CDR1 and CDR2 are SGHDT and YYEEEE. Between the trimmed V and J ends, which lost 1 base and 8 bases, there was a span of 9 bases. This CDR3 has 12 residues.